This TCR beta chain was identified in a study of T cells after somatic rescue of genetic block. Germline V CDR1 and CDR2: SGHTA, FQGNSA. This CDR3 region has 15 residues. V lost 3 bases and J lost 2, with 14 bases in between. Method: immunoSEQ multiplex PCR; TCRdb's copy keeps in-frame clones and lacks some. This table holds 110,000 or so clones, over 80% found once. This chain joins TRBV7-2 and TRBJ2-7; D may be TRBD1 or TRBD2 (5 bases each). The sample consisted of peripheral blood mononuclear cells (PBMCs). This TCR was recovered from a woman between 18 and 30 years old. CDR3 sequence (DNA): TGTGCCAGCAGCTTTAGCCTTTGGGGGACCTACGAGCAGTACTTC. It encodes CASSFSLWGTYEQYF.